A single sample gave rise to the 17 T cell receptor beta chains below, sequenced in a study of blood T cell repertoires in COVID-19. The data were produced by immunoSEQ multiplex PCR, yet TCRdb's version contains in-frame clones alone and is incomplete. Among 300,000 to 400,000 clones listed, 80% to 90% were seen once. The specimen sequenced was PBMCs or T cells enriched from blood (not recorded which). Every receptor here comes from a woman aged 40 to 50 with acute COVID-19.

The chain couples TRBV7-2 to TRBJ2-4; the D is unclear. CDR1 and CDR2 from the germline V gene are SGHTA and FQGNSA. The germline V and J ends were trimmed by 1 base and 2 bases, with 6 bases remaining between them. CDR3 length equals 14 residues. CDR3 in DNA: TGTGCCAGCAGCTTAGATCGGTCCAAAAACATTCAGTACTTC. Its protein product is CASSLDRSKNIQYF.

This clone was picked up one time. V is TRBV4-1 and J is TRBJ2-7, with a possible D match to TRBD1 (5 bases). Germline V gene lookup returns CDR1 MGHRA and CDR2 YSYEKL. CDR3 size: 15 residues. With 0 bases removed from V and 1 base from J, the gap between germline ends came to 10 bases. CDR3 residues: CASSQELHRSYEQYF. The CDR3, as DNA: TGCGCCAGCAGCCAAGAGCTCCACAGGTCCTACGAGCAGTACTTC.

This clone was found once. The V call is TRBV11-2, the J call TRBJ2-4, with 8 bases matching TRBD2. Germline V lookup: CDR1 SGHAT, CDR2 FQNNGV. The CDR3 has 15 residues. After removal of 5 bases from V and 1 base from J, the junction contained 4 bases not matched to a gene. This chain's CDR3 is CASSLSGVAKNIQYF. The CDR3 nucleotides are TGTGCCAGCAGCCTTAGCGGGGTCGCCAAAAACATTCAGTACTTC.

The V and J genes are TRBV7-2 and TRBJ2-3; weak D call: TRBD2 (5 bases). CDR3 length equals 15 residues. Trimming took off 5 bases at V and 2 bases at J, with 14 bases between the two ends. Germline V gene lookup returns CDR1 SGHTA and CDR2 FQGNSA. DNA for the CDR3: TGTGCCAGCAGCCCCGGAGGCGGATTCACAGATACGCAGTATTTT. Its translation is CASSPGGGFTDTQYF.

The rearrangement joins TRBV2 to TRBJ1-6; no clear D. This CDR3 spans 16 amino acids. The V end was cut by 6 bases, the J end by 9 bases, with 21 bases between. Per the germline V gene, CDR1 is SNHLY and CDR2 is FYNNEI. The CDR3 here is CASRTRPEAEGSPLHF. CDR3 nucleotide sequence: TGTGCCAGCAGGACACGCCCGGAGGCAGAGGGTTCACCCCTCCACTTT.

The gene calls are TRBV10-3 and TRBJ2-5, with 10 bases lining up with TRBD2. This CDR3 is 13 amino acids long. Unmatched junction bases numbered 2, after V lost 6 bases and J lost 4 bases. Germline V gives CDR1 ENHRY, CDR2 SYGVKD. CDR3 sequence (DNA): TGTGCCATCAGCCGGACTAGCGGAGAGACCCAGTACTTC. It encodes CAISRTSGETQYF.

The chain recombines TRBV18 with TRBJ2-1, with D perhaps TRBD2 (5 bases). The CDR3 has 13 amino acids. Trimming removed 4 bases at V and 5 bases at J, with 9 bases between. Germline V gives CDR1 KGHSH, CDR2 LQKENI. CDR3 residues: CASSLGLDNEQFF. The CDR3 nucleotides read TGTGCCAGCTCACTTGGACTTGACAATGAGCAGTTCTTC. Full variable domain (missing parts from reference TRBV18 and TRBJ2-1): NAGVMQNPRHLVRRRGQEARLRCSPMKGHSHVYWYRQLPEEGLKFMVYLQKENIIDESGMPKERFSAEFPKEGPSILRIQQVVRGDSAAYFCASSLGLDNEQFFGPGTRLTVL.

The chain recombines TRBV7-3 with TRBJ2-5; D possibly corresponds to TRBD1 (6 bases). The germline CDR1 and CDR2 sequences are SGHTA and FQGTGA. CDR3 length: 14 residues. Trimming shortened V by 6 bases and J by 5 bases, and 16 bases separated the two germline ends. CDR3 in amino acids: CASSPDRFDETQYF. The CDR3 DNA sequence: TGTGCCAGCAGTCCAGACAGGTTCGACGAGACCCAGTACTTC.

The J gene is TRBJ2-5, the V gene TRBV21-1; the D call of TRBD1 is as the table states it, not checked on the DNA. TRBV21-1 is termed a pseudogene. The CDR3 is made up of 16 amino acids. As DNA, the CDR3 is TGTGCCAGCAGCAAATCCCCGGACAGGGTTTGGGAGACCCAGTACTTC. Translated: CASSKSPDRVWETQYF.

The chain couples TRBV20-1 to TRBJ1-2, with 7 bases identical to TRBD1. The V segment lost 5 bases and the J segment 4 bases; nucleotides outside the gene matches: 13. CDR3 length: 15 residues. The germline gives CDR1 DFQATT, CDR2 SNEGSKA (reference sequence). CDR3 nucleotide sequence: TGCAGTGCTCGTGGGGCGGGACAGATTTCCTATGGCTACACCTTC. The encoded protein is CSARGAGQISYGYTF.

The gene calls are TRBV29-1 and TRBJ2-3; 7 nucleotides match TRBD2. V lost 6 bases and J lost 5; bases outside the gene matches: 5. The CDR3 is made up of 12 amino acids. In germline, CDR1 is SQVTM, CDR2 ANQGSEA. This chain's CDR3 is CSVQLAKDTQYF. CDR3 sequence (DNA): TGCAGCGTCCAACTAGCGAAAGATACGCAGTATTTT.

This clone came up once. The J gene is TRBJ2-3, the V gene TRBV5-1; TRBD1 is a possible D gene (6 bases). Trimming removed 5 bases at V and 2 bases at J, with 15 bases between. The germline V gene has CDR1 SGHRS and CDR2 YFSETQ. The CDR3 totals 15 residues. This CDR3 is CASRDRTENTDTQYF. For the CDR3, the DNA is TGCGCCAGCAGGGATAGGACAGAGAACACAGATACGCAGTATTTT.

The genes are TRBV20-1 and TRBJ2-5; 9 bases match TRBD2. In germline, CDR1 is DFQATT, CDR2 SNEGSKA (reference sequence). This CDR3 is built from 17 residues. The junction had 12 bases not matched to a gene; V was cut back by 3 bases and J by 1 base. This CDR3 is CSASGSGTSRTQETQYF. CDR3 sequence (DNA): TGCAGTGCTAGTGGCTCGGGGACTAGCAGAACCCAAGAGACCCAGTACTTC.

V and J are TRBV24-1 and TRBJ2-2, with 7 bases lining up with TRBD2. CDR3 length equals 19 residues. V was pared by 4 bases and J by 6 bases, with 19 bases of the junction left unmatched. CDR1 and CDR2 from the germline V gene are KGHDR and SFDVKD. Here the CDR3 DNA reads TGTGCCACCAGTGACCGACTTACTGGGACTACCAAGCACCCCGGGGAGCTGTTTTTT. The encoded protein is CATSDRLTGTTKHPGELFF.

The J gene is TRBJ1-4, the V gene TRBV9; 9 nucleotides line up with TRBD1. The CDR3 is made up of 14 amino acids. V lost 3 bases to trimming and J lost 4 bases; unmatched junction nucleotides: 1. The germline gives CDR1 SGDLS, CDR2 YYNGEE. The CDR3 here is CASSADRGNEKLFF. DNA for the CDR3: TGTGCCAGCAGCGCGGACAGGGGTAATGAAAAACTGTTTTTT.

This rearrangement joins TRBV14 to TRBJ1-2; D call uncertain. The V end was cut by 1 base, the J end by 8 bases, with 11 bases between. The CDR3 is 13 amino acids. Germline V CDR1 and CDR2: SGHDN, FVKESK. CDR3 region: CASSQASRQGYTF. The CDR3 DNA is TGTGCCAGCAGCCAAGCTTCGAGACAAGGCTACACCTTC.

The rearrangement links TRBV6-5 to TRBJ2-7, with 8 bases matching TRBD1. The junction had 7 bases not matched to a gene; V was cut back by 5 bases and J by 4 bases. CDR1 and CDR2 from the germline V gene are MNHEY and SVGAGI. The CDR3 contains 14 residues. The CDR3 sequence: CASSLDREFYEQYF. The CDR3 DNA is TGTGCCAGCAGTCTGGACAGGGAGTTTTACGAGCAGTACTTC.